This T cell receptor (beta chain) stems from a study of T cell responses to AZD1222 COVID-19 vaccine. Study overall: Pooled together were second doses at about 4 or about 12 weeks.

Produced via immunoSEQ multiplex PCR; TCRdb's table is partial and in-frame only. The top ten hold roughly 1.5% of the sample, which has some 120,000 clones, 89% seen once. With respect to this clone: Its antigen remains unknown.

Study findings and constraints: Along spike, vaccine-associated CD4 TCRs were found throughout, with dominance at 160-218 and 743-854.

V gave up 4 bases and J gave up 1 base, with 12 bases separating them. The germline CDR1 and CDR2 sequences are SGHNT and YYREEE (reference sequence). The CDR3 has 14 amino acids. This specimen consisted of peripheral blood, obtained on day 0 of AZD1222 vaccination. The V call is TRBV5-4, the J call TRBJ2-7; tentatively, D is TRBD1 (6 bases). The TCR comes from an adult in good health. The CDR3 sequence is CASSPTRGSYEQYF. The CDR3 DNA reads as TGTGCCAGCAGCCCTACCAGGGGTTCCTACGAGCAGTACTTC.